This TCR beta chain derives from a study of beta chain features in type 1 diabetes. Whole-study context: On cell yields, gender and age, patients and healthy donors were similar. Study findings and constraints: Across all four CD4+ subsets, people with type 1 diabetes showed modestly shorter TCRB CDR3s. PCR might pick shorter templates more often, in the same way for patients and controls. For cells with high TCR expression, cDNA sequencing could yield over-representation.

This clone was detected many times. Its antigen is unidentified. The authors obtained over 95% purity in all sorted populations. Every isolated RNA sample was fully reverse transcribed, so sequencing captured expressed TCRB transcripts. The repertoire was sequenced with immunoSEQ multiplex PCR; TCRdb's copy has only in-frame clones and lacks some. The data contain around 140,000 clones, roughly 10% of them singletons. Germline assignment: CDR1 SGHDT and CDR2 YYEEEE. The V end lost 4 bases, the J end lost 2 bases, and 11 bases lay between the germline ends. The length of the CDR3 is 14 residues. Input material: central memory CD4+ T cells from blood. This receptor was obtained from a man aged 25-40 years with type 1 diabetes. The gene calls are TRBV5-6 and TRBJ2-3; the D is unclear. This CDR3 is CASSITIPTDTQYF. In DNA, the CDR3 is TGTGCCAGCAGCATCACAATCCCCACAGATACGCAGTATTTT.